This entry lists 12 T cell receptor beta chains sequenced from one sample in a study of blood T cell repertoires in COVID-19. Libraries were prepared by immunoSEQ multiplex PCR; TCRdb keeps only in-frame clonotypes and omits some of them. Among hundreds of thousands of clones, around 90% were seen once, and the ten largest hold roughly 7.3%. The specimen was peripheral blood. All receptors come from a woman in her forties or fifties with COVID-19, enrolled during active disease.

This rearrangement joins TRBV30 to TRBJ1-3; D ambiguous. CDR1 and CDR2 (germline): GTSNPN, SVGIG (reference sequence). The CDR3 length is 14 residues. V was trimmed by 5 bases and J by 1 base, leaving 12 bases between them. CDR3 bases: TGTGCCTGGTCCCTACGGGGATCTGGAAACACCATATATTTT. It is translated as CAWSLRGSGNTIYF. Full variable domain (outside the CDR3, taken from reference TRBV30 and TRBJ1-3): SQTIHQWPATLVQPVGSPLSLECTVEGTSNPNLYWYRQAAGRGLQLLFYSVGIGQISSEVPQNLSASRPQDRQFILSSKKLLLSDSGFYLCAWSLRGSGNTIYFGEGSWLTVV.

The chain employs TRBV7-6 and TRBJ2-7; the D is unclear. Trimming took 2 bases from V and 6 from J, leaving 11 bases between them. Per germline, CDR1 SGHVS and CDR2 FNYEAQ. The CDR3 spans 13 residues. The CDR3 DNA reads TGTGCCAGCAGCTTACAGAAGTCGGGCGAGCAGTACTTC. It translates to CASSLQKSGEQYF.

This chain connects TRBV6-5 to TRBJ1-2; D is perhaps TRBD1 (6 bases). This CDR3 is 15 amino acids long. Germline V lookup: CDR1 MNHEY, CDR2 SVGAGI. The ends were cut back, 6 bases at V and 4 bases at J, with 18 bases in the middle. The CDR3 reads CASSARGADSYGYTF. The CDR3, as DNA: TGTGCCAGCAGCGCCCGGGGGGCCGACTCCTATGGCTACACCTTC.

The rearrangement uses TRBV9 and TRBJ2-7; a possible D gene is TRBD1 (5 bases). Germline V gene lookup returns CDR1 SGDLS and CDR2 YYNGEE. The germline V and J ends were trimmed by 0 bases and 6 bases, with 10 bases remaining between them. The CDR3 contains 13 residues. CDR3 coding DNA: TGTGCCAGCAGCGTAGAAATAGGGGCCGAGCAGTACTTC. Its protein product is CASSVEIGAEQYF. The variable domain in full, completed from reference TRBV9 and TRBJ2-7, reads DSGVTQTPKHLITATGQRVTLRCSPRSGDLSVYWYQQSLDQGLQFLIQYYNGEERAKGNILERFSAQQFPDLHSELNLSSLELGDSALYFCASSVEIGAEQYFGPGTRLTVT.

V and J are TRBV12-3 or TRBV12-4 and TRBJ2-3; D is uncertain. This CDR3 has 13 residues. The V and J ends lost 6 bases and 3 bases respectively, with 10 bases between them. The CDR3 coding sequence is TGTGCCAGCAGACCAAGCTGGACAGATACGCAGTATTTT. Translation gives CASRPSWTDTQYF.

The chain uses TRBV7-3 and TRBJ2-1; TRBD1 matches 7 bases. The CDR3 runs 15 residues. Germline assignment: CDR1 SGHTA and CDR2 FQGTGA. Unmatched junction bases numbered 11, after V lost 5 bases and J lost 7 bases. CDR3 nucleotide sequence: TGTGCCAGCAGCCCCTCTCGAGCGACAGGGAATGAGCAGTTCTTC. Its translation: CASSPSRATGNEQFF.

This rearrangement joins TRBV2 to TRBJ1-6; D possibly corresponds to TRBD1 (5 bases). Germline V gene lookup returns CDR1 SNHLY and CDR2 FYNNEI. V was pared by 4 bases and J by 10 bases, with 17 bases between. The CDR3 length is 15 residues. CDR3 protein: CASSGSRQGASPLHF. DNA of the CDR3: TGTGCCAGCAGTGGATCTCGCCAGGGCGCATCACCCCTCCACTTT.

The rearrangement uses TRBV4-1 and TRBJ2-5; D is possibly TRBD2 (5 bases). The V gene lost 2 bases and the J gene lost 5 bases, with 9 bases spanning the gap. Germline assignment: CDR1 MGHRA and CDR2 YSYEKL. The CDR3 has 13 amino acids. The CDR3 nucleotides read TGCGCCAGCAGCCAATGGAGGTGGGAGACCCAGTACTTC. This codes for CASSQWRWETQYF.

The chain recombines TRBV10-3 with TRBJ2-7; 8 bases are a match to TRBD1. Germline CDR1 and CDR2: ENHRY and SYGVKD. This CDR3 has 15 amino acids. The J segment lost 5 bases and the V segment lost 7 bases, leaving 13 bases of the junction unmatched. In DNA, the CDR3 is TGTGCCATCACCGGCTCTCCAGGGGGCCCAAACGAGCAGTACTTC. It is translated as CAITGSPGGPNEQYF.

The chain links TRBV13 to TRBJ2-7; D unresolved. Deletions cut 5 bases from V and 6 bases from J, with 17 bases between. CDR1 PRHDT and CDR2 FYEKMQ come from the germline V gene (reference sequence). The CDR3 loop spans 14 amino acids. The CDR3 nucleotides read TGTGCCAGCAGCCAAGCGACTTGGAAAGGCGAGCAGTACTTC. This translates into CASSQATWKGEQYF.

A remark on this clone: The same CDR3 can be traced to other DNA sequences in this sample. The chain joins TRBV19 to TRBJ2-1; 8 bases align to TRBD1. The CDR3 runs to 15 residues. Germline V CDR1 and CDR2: LNHDA, SQIVND (reference sequence). Trimming took 1 base from V and 2 from J; bases not matched to a gene: 1. The DNA for the CDR3 is TGTGCCAGTAGTATAGGACAGGGGCCCTACAATGAGCAGTTCTTC. Translation: CASSIGQGPYNEQFF.

This chain links TRBV7-9 with TRBJ2-7; weak D call: TRBD2 (7 bases). The CDR3 is 13 residues long. V was trimmed by 6 bases and J by 3 bases, leaving 12 bases between them. CDR1 and CDR2 (germline): SEHNR, FQNEAQ (reference sequence). CDR3 region: CASRAGADYEQYF. The CDR3 DNA is TGTGCCAGCAGGGCGGGGGCTGACTACGAGCAGTACTTC.